These T cell receptor beta chains were read from a single sample in a study of CD8 T cells in ankylosing spondylitis. TCRdb recomputed calls from the 5' RACE reads with MiXCR, one row per CDR3 protein. Among approximately 200,000 distinct CDR3 sequences listed, over 10% were seen once. The sample taken for sequencing was blood, either unsorted or a sorted T cell fraction (not recorded which). These receptors all come from a female donor with ankylosing spondylitis or in good health (not recorded which). Each CDR3 is given with its conserved first and last residue. Fields, in order: V gene, J gene, CDR3 protein.

V: TRBV4-2
J: TRBJ2-1
CDR3: CASSQALTSGSEPLYVQFF

V: TRBV13
J: TRBJ2-2
CDR3: CASSPNSGSKIGELFF

V: TRBV18
J: TRBJ2-2
CDR3: CASSPATDGELFF

V: TRBV28
J: TRBJ2-2
CDR3: CASGTEKTGELFF

V: TRBV12-3/TRBV12-4
J: TRBJ1-2
CDR3: CASSPRRGGNGYTF

V: TRBV7-2
J: TRBJ2-1
CDR3: CASSFRQGSNEQFF

V: TRBV6-2/TRBV6-3
J: TRBJ2-3
CDR3: CASGLAGLGADTQYF

V: TRBV20-1
J: TRBJ2-1
CDR3: CSARLASTYNEQFF

V: TRBV9
J: TRBJ1-2
CDR3: CASSVGPAGYTF

V: TRBV3-1
J: TRBJ1-5
CDR3: CASSQESQPQHF

V: TRBV12-3/TRBV12-4
J: TRBJ1-1
CDR3: CASSLGRGSHMNTEAFF

V: TRBV4-1
J: TRBJ2-2
CDR3: CASSQEPGQYTGELFF

V: TRBV20-1
J: TRBJ1-3
CDR3: CSASPLRRTGGNTIYF

V: TRBV4-2
J: TRBJ1-6
CDR3: CASSQEAEQGASPLHF

V: TRBV5-1
J: TRBJ2-1
CDR3: CASSLLEFPYNEQFF

V: TRBV5-1
J: TRBJ2-7
CDR3: CASSLDGTRPSYEQYF

V: TRBV4-1
J: TRBJ2-1
CDR3: CASSQDSPTSGRGSSYNEQFF